A single sample gave rise to the 9 T cell receptor beta chains below, sequenced in a study of blood T cell repertoires in COVID-19. Clones were sequenced by immunoSEQ multiplex PCR, and TCRdb holds only the in-frame ones, with some missing. Of 200,000 to 250,000 clones listed, 84% are singletons. The sample consisted of peripheral blood. These receptors originate from a woman aged 45-60 years with active or convalescent COVID-19.

Only a few counts were recorded for this clone. The rearrangement links TRBV6-5 to TRBJ1-2; TRBD1 aligns across 7 bases. CDR1 is MNHEY and CDR2 is SVGAGI in the germline V gene. The CDR3 loop spans 13 amino acids. Trimming removed 6 bases from V and 3 bases from J; junction bases left unmatched: 4. The CDR3 protein is CASRETGYYGYTF. The CDR3 nucleotides are TGTGCCAGCAGGGAGACAGGGTACTATGGCTACACCTTC.

The CDR3 nucleotides read TGTGCCAGCAGCCAGGACGGGACAGGGGGAGCTTACGAGCAGTACGTC. It encodes CASSQDGTGGAYEQYV. This chain joins TRBV5-5 and TRBJ2-7; TRBD1 aligns across 11 bases. CDR3 size: 16 residues. The V gene end was trimmed by 4 bases and the J gene end by 4 bases; junction bases not matched to a gene: 10. CDR1 and CDR2 (germline): SGHKS, YYEKEE (reference sequence).

CDR3 in amino acids: CASSFGQGQETQYF. The CDR3 DNA reads as TGTGCCAGCAGCTTTGGACAGGGCCAAGAGACCCAGTACTTC. This chain joins TRBV7-9 and TRBJ2-5; 8 positions agree with TRBD1. Germline trimming cut 3 bases from V and 1 base from J; bases unmatched to any gene: 1. Per germline, CDR1 SEHNR and CDR2 FQNEAQ (reference sequence). This CDR3 region has 14 residues.

The V call is TRBV5-1, the J call TRBJ2-5; TRBD1 might be the D (6 bases). V dropped 3 bases and J dropped 2 bases, with 14 bases sitting between them. The CDR3 runs to 15 residues. In germline, CDR1 is SGHRS, CDR2 YFSETQ. Here the CDR3 DNA reads TGCGCCAGCAGCTACTCGCCCGGACAGCAAGAGACCCAGTACTTC. Translation gives CASSYSPGQQETQYF.

This clone was detected only once. The CDR3 here is CASTDRVGELFF. The DNA of the CDR3 is TGTGCCAGCACCGACAGGGTCGGGGAGCTGTTTTTT. V usage is TRBV12-3 or TRBV12-4 and J usage is TRBJ2-2, with 7 positions matching TRBD1. The junction had 3 bases not matched to a gene; V was cut back by 7 bases and J by 7 bases. The CDR3 extends over 12 amino acids.

This chain joins TRBV5-1 and TRBJ2-7, with 8 bases lining up with TRBD2. From germline, CDR1 is SGHRS and CDR2 YFSETQ. The CDR3 consists of 13 residues. Trimming at V came to 2 bases and at J to 5 bases, leaving 3 bases not matched to a gene. DNA of the CDR3: TGCGCCAGCAGCTTAGCGGGAGACGACGAGCAGTACTTC. Protein sequence: CASSLAGDDEQYF.

The chain couples TRBV24-1 to TRBJ2-1, with a possible D match to TRBD1 (6 bases). Trimming removed 2 bases from V and 2 bases from J, with 12 bases in between. Germline CDR1 and CDR2: KGHDR and SFDVKD. This CDR3 contains 16 residues. This CDR3 reads CATSDYRAGTYNEQFF. The CDR3 coding sequence is TGTGCCACCAGTGATTACAGGGCTGGCACCTACAATGAGCAGTTCTTC.

Judged by abundance, this clone is medium-sized (0.01 to 0.1%). The rearrangement links TRBV4-2 to TRBJ2-3; possible D gene TRBD1, 6 bases. From germline, CDR1 is LGHNA and CDR2 YNFKEQ. The CDR3 runs 16 residues. V was shortened by 0 bases and J by 0 bases, with 10 bases between the two germline ends. As DNA, the CDR3 is TGTGCCAGCAGCCAAGAGGACAGCGGAAGCACAGATACGCAGTATTTT. Its protein is CASSQEDSGSTDTQYF.

CDR3 sequence (DNA): TGTGCCAGCAGCCAATGGACAGGGAAATACGAGCAGTACTTC. Translated: CASSQWTGKYEQYF. The chain carries TRBV5-4 and TRBJ2-7; 8 positions match TRBD1. Trimming at V came to 4 bases and at J to 4 bases, leaving 7 bases not matched to a gene. The CDR3 has 14 residues. Germline assignment: CDR1 SGHNT and CDR2 YYREEE (reference sequence). Combining the CDR3 with reference TRBV5-4 and TRBJ2-7 gives the whole variable domain ETGVTQSPTHLIKTRGQQVTLRCSSQSGHNTVSWYQQALGQGPQFIFQYYREEENGRGNFPPRFSGLQFPNYSSELNVNALELDDSALYLCASSQWTGKYEQYFGPGTRLTVT.